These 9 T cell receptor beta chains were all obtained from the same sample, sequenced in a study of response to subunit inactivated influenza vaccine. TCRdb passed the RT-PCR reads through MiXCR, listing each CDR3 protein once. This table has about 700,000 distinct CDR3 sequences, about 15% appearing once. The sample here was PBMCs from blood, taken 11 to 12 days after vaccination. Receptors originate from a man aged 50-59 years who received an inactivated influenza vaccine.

The DNA for the CDR3 is TGTGCCAGCAGTTCAGGACTAGCGGAAGGAGATACGCAGTATTTT. This codes for CASSSGLAEGDTQYF. The chain recombines TRBV6-2 or TRBV6-3 with TRBJ2-3, with TRBD2 identical over 10 bases. Germline V gene data show CDR1 as MNHEY and CDR2 as SVGEGT. The CDR3 is made up of 15 amino acids. The ends lost 4 bases at V and 5 bases at J; junction bases unmatched: 6.

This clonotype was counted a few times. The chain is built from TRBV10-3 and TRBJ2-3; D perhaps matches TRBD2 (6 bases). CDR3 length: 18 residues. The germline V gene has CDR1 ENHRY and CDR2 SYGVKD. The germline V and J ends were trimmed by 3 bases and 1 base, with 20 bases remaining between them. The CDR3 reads CAISDPTIGGLGTDTQYF. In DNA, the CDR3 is TGTGCCATCAGTGACCCCACCATTGGGGGGTTGGGCACAGATACGCAGTATTTT.

The CDR3: CASSGDTYTGELFF. For the CDR3, the DNA is TGCGCCAGCTCGGGGGACACATACACCGGGGAGCTGTTTTTT. The chain employs TRBV4-1 and TRBJ2-2; D may correspond to TRBD1 or TRBD2 (6 bases each). V was trimmed by 8 bases and J by 3 bases, leaving 13 bases between them. The length of the CDR3 is 14 residues. Per the germline V gene, CDR1 is MGHRA and CDR2 is YSYEKL.

The CDR3 bases are TGTGCCAGCAGCCAGTACGCCGTAACGGGACATCCTAATGAAAAACTGTTTTTT. It encodes CASSQYAVTGHPNEKLFF. The genes are TRBV3-1 and TRBJ1-4, with D possibly being TRBD1 (6 bases). The CDR3 is 18 amino acids. Germline CDR1 and CDR2: LGHDT and YNNKEL (reference sequence). Trimming cost V 3 bases and J 3 bases, with 20 bases left between them.

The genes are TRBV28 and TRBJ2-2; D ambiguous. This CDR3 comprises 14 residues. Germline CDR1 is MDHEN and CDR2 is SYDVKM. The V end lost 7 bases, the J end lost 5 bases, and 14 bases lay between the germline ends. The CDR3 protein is CASTVGSGTGELFF. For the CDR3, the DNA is TGTGCCAGCACGGTGGGCTCGGGTACCGGGGAGCTGTTTTTT.

In nucleotides, the CDR3 is TGTGCCACCAGTGTGGCTAGCGTCGACAATGAGCAGTTCTTC. Translated: CATSVASVDNEQFF. The chain uses TRBV24-1 and TRBJ2-1; tentatively, D is TRBD2 (6 bases). The V end was cut by 5 bases, the J end by 5 bases, with 12 bases between. Germline CDR1 reads KGHDR; CDR2 reads SFDVKD. The CDR3 length is 14 residues.

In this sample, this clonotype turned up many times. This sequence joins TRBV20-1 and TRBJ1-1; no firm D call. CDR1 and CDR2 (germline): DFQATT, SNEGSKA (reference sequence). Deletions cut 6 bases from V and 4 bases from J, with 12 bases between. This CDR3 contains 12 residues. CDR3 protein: CSAIQVATEAFF. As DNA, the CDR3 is TGCAGTGCCATTCAAGTGGCCACTGAAGCTTTCTTT.

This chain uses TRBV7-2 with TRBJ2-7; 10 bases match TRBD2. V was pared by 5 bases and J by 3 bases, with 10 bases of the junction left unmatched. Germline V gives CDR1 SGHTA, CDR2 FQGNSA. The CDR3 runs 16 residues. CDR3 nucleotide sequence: TGTGCCAGCAGCCTCCTAGCGGGAGAGTTGGTCTACGAGCAGTACTTC. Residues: CASSLLAGELVYEQYF.

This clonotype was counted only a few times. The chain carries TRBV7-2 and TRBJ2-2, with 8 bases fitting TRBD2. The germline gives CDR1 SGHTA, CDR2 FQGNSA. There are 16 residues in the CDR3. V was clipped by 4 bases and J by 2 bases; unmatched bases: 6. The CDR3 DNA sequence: TGTGCCAGCAGCTCCCTGCGGGGGGTAAACACCGGGGAGCTGTTTTTT. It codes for CASSSLRGVNTGELFF. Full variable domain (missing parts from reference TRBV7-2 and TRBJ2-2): GAGVSQSPSNKVTEKGKDVELRCDPISGHTALYWYRQSLGQGLEFLIYFQGNSAPDKSGLPSDRFSAERTGGSVSTLTIQRTQQEDSAVYLCASSSLRGVNTGELFFGEGSRLTVL.